Here is one TCR beta chain with its context. The CDR3 runs to 17 residues. V gave up 3 bases and J gave up 2 bases, with 20 bases separating them. CDR1 is LNHDA and CDR2 is SQIVND in the germline V gene (reference sequence). The data were obtained in a study of T-cell reconstitution after alpha-beta-depleted transplantation in children. TCRbeta library preparation incorporated unique molecular identifiers. Each CDR3 protein gets one entry after TCRdb re-called the PCR reads with MiXCR. The sample has hundreds of thousands of distinct CDR3 sequences; 13% are singletons. The sequence derives from a male patient under 18 who had a stem cell transplant for acute myeloid leukemia, so the T cells may come from the graft donor. This chain uses TRBV19 with TRBJ2-7, with a possible D match to TRBD1 (6 bases). This specimen was PBMCs, mostly from graft donor cells, taken 360 days after TCRalphabeta/CD19-depleted stem cell transplant. CDR3 nucleotide sequence: TGTGCCAGTAGTATGACTCTGGCCGGGACAAGCACCTACGAGCAGTACTTC. Its protein is CASSMTLAGTSTYEQYF.